This entry lists 9 T cell receptor beta chains sequenced from one sample in a study of T cell repertoires in cytomegalovirus infection (dated by TCRdb to about 2019). For these TCRs, the target antigens are not known. The sample was run on an Illumina HiSeq 1500. Using fastp at Q25 and MiXCR, TCRdb reprocessed the public reads and kept productive beta chains. CDR3 protein duplicates are merged, each entry listing the most common genes and DNA. Within this sample are some 920,000 distinct CDR3 sequences, with approximately 31% of them counted one time only. The ten largest clones capture about an eighth of the sample. Per the publication, the treatment or condition label means: in vitro stimulation with specific CMV peptide epitopes to enrich CMV-specific T cells. The specimen comprised cultured CD8+ T cells from PBMCs, sampled from culture after CMV antigen stimulation. All receptors come from a human donor in good health (CMV status not recorded). Some clones in this sample may be carry-over from other donors' samples.

The rearrangement uses TRBV9 and TRBJ2-3; D is perhaps TRBD1 (5 bases). Looked up from germline, CDR1 is SGDLS and CDR2 is YYNGEE. Trimming left V 0 bases short and J 2 bases short, with 25 bases between. The CDR3 spans 20 residues. CDR3 residues: CASSVAVRQGAYRLTDTQYF. The DNA of the CDR3 is TGTGCCAGCAGCGTAGCTGTTAGGCAGGGCGCTTACCGACTCACAGATACGCAGTATTTT.

About this clonotype itself: The germline gene is not matched at one end of the junction; a read error may be the cause. V and J are TRBV4-1 and TRBJ2-5; TRBD2 is a possible D gene (6 bases). This CDR3 is 14 amino acids long. Looked up from germline, CDR1 is MGHRA and CDR2 is YSYEKL. The CDR3 sequence is CTSSHPGTGETQYF. The CDR3 coding sequence is TGCACCAGCAGCCACCCCGGGACTGGTGAGACCCAGTACTTC.

The gene calls are TRBV6-2 or TRBV6-3 and TRBJ1-1; D gene ambiguous. Germline V gives CDR1 MNHEY, CDR2 SVGEGT. The CDR3 contains 16 residues. Trimming took off 0 bases at V and 2 bases at J, with 13 bases between the two ends. The CDR3 sequence: CASSYSIAEGNTEAFF. CDR3 DNA: TGTGCCAGCAGTTACTCGATCGCCGAGGGTAACACTGAAGCTTTCTTT.

This clonotype has more than one count but fewer than ten. This chain uses TRBV27 with TRBJ2-7; no reliable D call. Per germline, CDR1 MNHEY and CDR2 SMNVEV (reference sequence). The V gene lost 5 bases and the J gene lost 3 bases, with 23 bases spanning the gap. CDR3 size: 17 residues. The chain's CDR3 is CASSPVGKPSPRYEQYF. The CDR3 DNA reads TGTGCCAGCAGTCCCGTGGGAAAGCCGAGCCCACGCTACGAGCAGTACTTC.

V and J are TRBV28 and TRBJ1-2; weak D call: TRBD1 (5 bases). Germline V gene lookup returns CDR1 MDHEN and CDR2 SYDVKM. V was clipped by 6 bases and J by 2 bases, with 7 bases between them. CDR3 size: 12 residues. CDR3 DNA sequence: TGTGCCAGCAGCGAGGGGAACTATGGCTACACCTTC. It specifies CASSEGNYGYTF.

This chain connects TRBV5-8 to TRBJ2-1; TRBD1 aligns across 9 bases. The CDR3 runs to 14 residues. Germline assignment: CDR1 SGHTS and CDR2 YDEGEE. The J segment lost 7 bases and the V segment lost 0 bases, leaving 2 bases of the junction unmatched. CDR3 in amino acids: CASSLEQGANEQFF. Written as DNA, the CDR3 is TGTGCCAGCAGCTTGGAACAGGGGGCGAATGAGCAGTTCTTC. Using reference TRBV5-8 and TRBJ2-1 for the parts outside the CDR3, the full variable domain is EAGVTQSPTHLIKTRGQQATLRCSPISGHTSVYWYQQALGLGLQFLLWYDEGEERNRGNFPPRFSGRQFPNYSSELNVNALELEDSALYLCASSLEQGANEQFFGPGTRLTVL.

This clonotype was observed many times. This chain connects TRBV7-6 to TRBJ2-1; no reliable D call. The CDR3 extends over 13 amino acids. Between the trimmed V and J ends, which lost 4 bases and 4 bases, there was a span of 8 bases. Germline V gene sequence: CDR1 SGHVS, CDR2 FNYEAQ. The CDR3 loop reads CASSSDLYNEQFF. The CDR3 DNA follows: TGTGCCAGCAGCTCTGACCTATACAATGAGCAGTTCTTC.

At least ten counts were recorded for this clonotype. The rearrangement uses TRBV12-5 and TRBJ2-4; 8 bases match TRBD1. This CDR3 comprises 17 residues. CDR1 and CDR2 (germline): LGHNT, FRNRAP. With V trimmed by 7 bases and J by 9 bases, 20 bases remained unmatched. The CDR3 sequence is CASEDGQGFPGRGIQYF. The CDR3 nucleotides are TGTGCTAGTGAAGACGGACAGGGCTTCCCCGGACGGGGCATTCAGTACTTC.

This rearrangement joins TRBV6-5 to TRBJ2-2; D gene uncertain. The V and J ends lost 2 bases and 1 base respectively, with 8 bases between them. This CDR3 is 15 amino acids long. The germline V gene encodes CDR1 MNHEY and CDR2 SVGAGI. In nucleotides, the CDR3 is TGTGCCAGCAGTTACAACGTAGGGAACACCGGGGAGCTGTTTTTT. Protein sequence: CASSYNVGNTGELFF.